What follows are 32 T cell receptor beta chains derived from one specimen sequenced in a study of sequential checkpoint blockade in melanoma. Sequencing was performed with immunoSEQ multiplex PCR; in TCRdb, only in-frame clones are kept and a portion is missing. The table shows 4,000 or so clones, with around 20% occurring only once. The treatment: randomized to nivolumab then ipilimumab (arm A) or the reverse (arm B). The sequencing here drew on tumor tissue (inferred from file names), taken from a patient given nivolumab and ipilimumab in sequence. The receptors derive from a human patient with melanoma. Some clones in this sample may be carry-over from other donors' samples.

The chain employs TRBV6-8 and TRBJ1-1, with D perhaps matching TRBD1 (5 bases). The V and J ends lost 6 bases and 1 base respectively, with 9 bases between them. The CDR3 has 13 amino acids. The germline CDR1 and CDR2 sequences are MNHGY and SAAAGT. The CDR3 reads CASRGGGNTEAFF. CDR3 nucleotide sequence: TGTGCCAGCAGGGGCGGGGGGAACACTGAAGCTTTCTTT.

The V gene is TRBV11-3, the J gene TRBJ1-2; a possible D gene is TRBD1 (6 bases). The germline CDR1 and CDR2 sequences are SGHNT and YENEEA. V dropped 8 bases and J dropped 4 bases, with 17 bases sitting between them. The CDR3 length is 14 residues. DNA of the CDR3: TGTGCCAGCCTGCCGCGAGGGGGTGTCTATGGCTACACCTTC. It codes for CASLPRGGVYGYTF. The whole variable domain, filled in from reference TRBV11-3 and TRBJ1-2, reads EAGVVQSPRYKIIEKKQPVAFWCNPISGHNTLYWYLQNLGQGPELLIRYENEEAVDDSQLPKDRFSAERLKGVDSTLKIQPAELGDSAVYLCASLPRGGVYGYTFGSGTRLTVV.

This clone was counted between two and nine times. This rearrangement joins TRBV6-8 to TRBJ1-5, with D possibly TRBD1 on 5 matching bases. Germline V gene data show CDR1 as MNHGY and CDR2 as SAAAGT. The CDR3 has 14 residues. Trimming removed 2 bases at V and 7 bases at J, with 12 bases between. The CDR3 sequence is CASSYERGRQPQHF. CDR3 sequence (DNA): TGTGCCAGCAGTTACGAGAGGGGCAGACAGCCCCAGCATTTT.

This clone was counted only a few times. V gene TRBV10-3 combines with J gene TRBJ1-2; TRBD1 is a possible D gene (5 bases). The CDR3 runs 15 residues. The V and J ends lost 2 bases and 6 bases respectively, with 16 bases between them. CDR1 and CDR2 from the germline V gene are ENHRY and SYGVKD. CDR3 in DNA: TGTGCCATCAGTGAGGGGGGATTAGTTTATGATGGCTACACCTTC. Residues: CAISEGGLVYDGYTF.

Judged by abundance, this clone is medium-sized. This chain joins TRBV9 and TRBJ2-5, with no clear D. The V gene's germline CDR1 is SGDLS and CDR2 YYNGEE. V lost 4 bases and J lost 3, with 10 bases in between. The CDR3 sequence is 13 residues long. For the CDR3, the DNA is TGTGCCAGCAGCCTTAGTGTAGAAGAGACCCAGTACTTC. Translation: CASSLSVEETQYF.

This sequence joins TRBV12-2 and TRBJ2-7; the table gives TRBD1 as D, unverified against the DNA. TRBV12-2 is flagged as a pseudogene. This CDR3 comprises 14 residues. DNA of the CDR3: TGTGCTAGTCAGCCGGGACAGGGATCCTACGAGCAGTACTTC. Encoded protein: CASQPGQGSYEQYF.

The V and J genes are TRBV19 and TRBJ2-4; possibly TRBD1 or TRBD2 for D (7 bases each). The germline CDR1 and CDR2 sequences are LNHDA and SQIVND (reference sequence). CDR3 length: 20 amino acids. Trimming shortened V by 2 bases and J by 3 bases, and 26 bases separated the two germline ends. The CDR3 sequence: CASSIPSQGRAVIDKNIQYF. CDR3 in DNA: TGTGCCAGTAGTATACCTTCACAGGGGAGGGCCGTCATTGACAAAAACATTCAGTACTTC.

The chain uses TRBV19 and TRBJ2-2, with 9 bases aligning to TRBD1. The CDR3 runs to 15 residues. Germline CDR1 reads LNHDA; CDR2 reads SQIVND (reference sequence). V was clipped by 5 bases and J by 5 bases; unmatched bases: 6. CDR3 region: CASSPGTGRTGELFF. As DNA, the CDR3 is TGTGCCAGTAGTCCTGGGACAGGGAGGACCGGGGAGCTGTTTTTT.

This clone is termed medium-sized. This CDR3 reads CASSLVGRGAGEQYF. As DNA, the CDR3 is TGTGCCAGCAGCTTAGTGGGGAGGGGAGCTGGGGAGCAGTACTTC. The chain joins TRBV11-3 to TRBJ2-7, with 7 positions matching TRBD2. Germline CDR1 reads SGHNT; CDR2 reads YENEEA. The V gene end was trimmed by 1 base and the J gene end by 7 bases; junction bases not matched to a gene: 10. The CDR3 length is 15 residues.

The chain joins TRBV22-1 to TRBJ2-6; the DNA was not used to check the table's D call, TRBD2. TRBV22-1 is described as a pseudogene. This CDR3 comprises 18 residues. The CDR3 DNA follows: TGTCCTGGGAGAAAGACTAGAAGCGAACAAAGTCGGGCCAACGTCCTGACTTTC. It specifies CPGRKTRSEQSRANVLTF.

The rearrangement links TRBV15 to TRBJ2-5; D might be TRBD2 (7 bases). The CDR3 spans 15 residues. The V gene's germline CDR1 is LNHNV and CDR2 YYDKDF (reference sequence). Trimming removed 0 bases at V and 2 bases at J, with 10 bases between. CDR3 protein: CATSRDGGAQETQYF. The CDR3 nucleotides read TGTGCCACCAGCAGAGATGGGGGGGCACAAGAGACCCAGTACTTC. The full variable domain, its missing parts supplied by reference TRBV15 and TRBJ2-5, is DAMVIQNPRYQVTQFGKPVTLSCSQTLNHNVMYWYQQKSSQAPKLLFHYYDKDFNNEADTPDNFQSRRPNTSFCFLDIRSPGLGDTAMYLCATSRDGGAQETQYFGPGTRLLVL.

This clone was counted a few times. As DNA, the CDR3 is TGTGCCAGCAGTGTCGGGACAGGGGAGATTTCGGAGCAGTTCTTC. It translates to CASSVGTGEISEQFF. The chain is built from TRBV6-8 and TRBJ2-1; 10 positions agree with TRBD1. The CDR3 extends over 15 amino acids. With V trimmed by 5 bases and J by 10 bases, 11 bases remained unmatched. CDR1 MNHGY and CDR2 SAAAGT come from the germline V gene.

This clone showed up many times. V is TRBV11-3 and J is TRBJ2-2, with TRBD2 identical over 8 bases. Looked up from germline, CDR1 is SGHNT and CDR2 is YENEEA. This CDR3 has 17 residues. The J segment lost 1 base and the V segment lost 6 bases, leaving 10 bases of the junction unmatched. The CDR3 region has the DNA TGTGCCAGCAGTGCTGACTCGAGCGGGGGGAACACCGGGGAGCTGTTTTTT. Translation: CASSADSSGGNTGELFF.

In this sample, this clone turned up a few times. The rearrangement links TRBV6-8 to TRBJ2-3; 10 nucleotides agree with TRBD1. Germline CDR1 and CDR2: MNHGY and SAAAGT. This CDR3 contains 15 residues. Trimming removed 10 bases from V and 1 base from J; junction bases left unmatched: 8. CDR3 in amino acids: CAITSGTGGTDTQYF. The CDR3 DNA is TGTGCCATCACCTCCGGGACAGGGGGCACAGATACGCAGTATTTT.

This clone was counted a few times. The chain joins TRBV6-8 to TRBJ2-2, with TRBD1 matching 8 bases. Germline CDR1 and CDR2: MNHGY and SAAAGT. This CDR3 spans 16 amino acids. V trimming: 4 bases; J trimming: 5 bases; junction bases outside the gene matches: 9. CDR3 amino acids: CASSFRGQGVTGELFF. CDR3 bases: TGTGCCAGCAGTTTCCGAGGACAGGGAGTGACCGGGGAGCTGTTTTTT.

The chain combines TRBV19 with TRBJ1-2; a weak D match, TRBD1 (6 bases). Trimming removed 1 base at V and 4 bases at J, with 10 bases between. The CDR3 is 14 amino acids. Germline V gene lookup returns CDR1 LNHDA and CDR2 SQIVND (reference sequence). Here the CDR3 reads CASSIVDRSYGYTF. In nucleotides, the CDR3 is TGTGCCAGTAGTATAGTTGACAGGTCCTATGGCTACACCTTC.

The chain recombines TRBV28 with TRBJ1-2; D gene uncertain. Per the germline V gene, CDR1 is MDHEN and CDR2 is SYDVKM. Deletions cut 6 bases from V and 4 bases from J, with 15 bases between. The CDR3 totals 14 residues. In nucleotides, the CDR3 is TGTGCCAGCAGGCCGAACAGCCTAATCTATGGCTACACCTTC. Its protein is CASRPNSLIYGYTF.

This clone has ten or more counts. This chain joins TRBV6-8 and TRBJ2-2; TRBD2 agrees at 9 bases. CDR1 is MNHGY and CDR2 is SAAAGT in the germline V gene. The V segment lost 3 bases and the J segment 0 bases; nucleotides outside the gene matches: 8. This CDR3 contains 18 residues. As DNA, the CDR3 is TGTGCCAGCAGTTATCAGCAGGGACTAGCCCCGAACACCGGGGAGCTGTTTTTT. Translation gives CASSYQQGLAPNTGELFF.

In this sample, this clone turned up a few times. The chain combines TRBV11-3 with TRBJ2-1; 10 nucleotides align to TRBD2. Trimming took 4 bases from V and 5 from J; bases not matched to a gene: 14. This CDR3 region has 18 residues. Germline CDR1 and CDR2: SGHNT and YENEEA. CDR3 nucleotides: TGTGCCAGCAGCTCAAGGGTTTCGGCTAGCGGGGGCCACAATGAGCAGTTCTTC. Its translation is CASSSRVSASGGHNEQFF.

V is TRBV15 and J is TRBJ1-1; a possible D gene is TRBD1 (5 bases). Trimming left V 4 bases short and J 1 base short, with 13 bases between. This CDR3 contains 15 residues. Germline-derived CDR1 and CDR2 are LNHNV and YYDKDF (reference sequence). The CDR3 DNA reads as TGTGCCACCAGCATCGCGGGACCTGCGAACACTGAAGCTTTCTTT. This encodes CATSIAGPANTEAFF.

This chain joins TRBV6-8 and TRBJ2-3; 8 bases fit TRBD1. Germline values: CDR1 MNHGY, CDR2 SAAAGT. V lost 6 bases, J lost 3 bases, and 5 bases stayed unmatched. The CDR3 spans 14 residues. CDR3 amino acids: CASSDRGWTDTQYF. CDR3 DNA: TGTGCCAGCAGCGACAGGGGTTGGACAGATACGCAGTATTTT.

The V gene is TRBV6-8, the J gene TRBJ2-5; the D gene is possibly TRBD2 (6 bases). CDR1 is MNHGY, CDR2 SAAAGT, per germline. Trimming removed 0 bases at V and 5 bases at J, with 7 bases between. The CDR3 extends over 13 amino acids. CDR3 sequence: CASSYSGGETQYF. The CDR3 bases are TGTGCCAGCAGTTACTCTGGAGGGGAGACCCAGTACTTC.

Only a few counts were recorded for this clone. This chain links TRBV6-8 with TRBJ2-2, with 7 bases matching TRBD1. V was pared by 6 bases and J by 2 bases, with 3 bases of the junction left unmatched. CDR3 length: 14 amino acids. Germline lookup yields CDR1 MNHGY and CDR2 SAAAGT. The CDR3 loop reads CASRTGPNTGELFF. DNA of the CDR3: TGTGCCAGCAGGACAGGGCCTAACACCGGGGAGCTGTTTTTT.

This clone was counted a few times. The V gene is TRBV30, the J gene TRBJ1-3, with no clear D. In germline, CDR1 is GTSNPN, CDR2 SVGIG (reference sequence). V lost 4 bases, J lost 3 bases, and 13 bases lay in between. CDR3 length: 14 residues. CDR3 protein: CAWTEKRFGNTIYF. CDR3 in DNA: TGTGCCTGGACCGAGAAGAGGTTTGGAAACACCATATATTTT.

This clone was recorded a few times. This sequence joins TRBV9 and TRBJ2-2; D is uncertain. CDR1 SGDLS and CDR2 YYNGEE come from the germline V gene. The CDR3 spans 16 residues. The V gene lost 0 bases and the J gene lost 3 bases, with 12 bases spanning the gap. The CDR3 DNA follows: TGTGCCAGCAGCGTAGCTGAGAGAAGATACACCGGGGAGCTGTTTTTT. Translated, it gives CASSVAERRYTGELFF.

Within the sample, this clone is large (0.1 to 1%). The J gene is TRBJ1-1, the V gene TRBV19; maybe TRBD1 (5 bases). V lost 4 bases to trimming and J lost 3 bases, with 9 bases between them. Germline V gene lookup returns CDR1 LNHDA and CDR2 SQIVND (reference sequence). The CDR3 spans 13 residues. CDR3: CASSKGTDTEAFF. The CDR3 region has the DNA TGTGCCAGTAGTAAAGGGACGGACACTGAAGCTTTCTTT.

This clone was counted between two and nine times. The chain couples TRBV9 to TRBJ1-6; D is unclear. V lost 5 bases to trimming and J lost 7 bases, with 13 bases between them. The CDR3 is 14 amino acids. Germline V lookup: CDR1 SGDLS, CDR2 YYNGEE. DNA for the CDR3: TGTGCCAGCAGTGATCGAGGGAGCAATTCACCCCTCCACTTT. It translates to CASSDRGSNSPLHF. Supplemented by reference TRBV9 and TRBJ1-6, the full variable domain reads DSGVTQTPKHLITATGQRVTLRCSPRSGDLSVYWYQQSLDQGLQFLIQYYNGEERAKGNILERFSAQQFPDLHSELNLSSLELGDSALYFCASSDRGSNSPLHFGNGTRLTVT.

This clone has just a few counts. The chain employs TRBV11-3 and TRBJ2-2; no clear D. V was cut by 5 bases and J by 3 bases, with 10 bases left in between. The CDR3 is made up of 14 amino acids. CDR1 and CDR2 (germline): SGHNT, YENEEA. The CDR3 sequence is CASSPHVDTGELFF. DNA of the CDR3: TGTGCCAGCAGCCCACACGTCGACACCGGGGAGCTGTTTTTT.

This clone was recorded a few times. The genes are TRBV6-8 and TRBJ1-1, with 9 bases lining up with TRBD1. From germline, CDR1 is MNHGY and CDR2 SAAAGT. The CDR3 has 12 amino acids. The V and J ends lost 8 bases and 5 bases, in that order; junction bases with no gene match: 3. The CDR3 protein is CASVGTGTEAFF. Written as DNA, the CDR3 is TGTGCCAGCGTGGGGACAGGGACTGAAGCTTTCTTT.

The CDR3: CASSRPDQPQHF. CDR3 bases: TGTGCCAGCAGTCGACCCGATCAGCCCCAGCATTTT. J is TRBJ1-5 and V is TRBV6-8; D gene uncertain. From germline, CDR1 is MNHGY and CDR2 SAAAGT. V lost 5 bases, J lost 5 bases, and 7 bases lay in between. The CDR3 spans 12 residues.

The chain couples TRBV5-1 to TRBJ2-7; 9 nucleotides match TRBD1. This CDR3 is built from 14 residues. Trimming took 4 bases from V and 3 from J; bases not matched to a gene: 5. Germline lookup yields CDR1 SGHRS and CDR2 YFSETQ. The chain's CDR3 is CASSRDRAVYEQYF. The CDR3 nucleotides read TGCGCCAGCAGCCGGGACAGGGCGGTCTACGAGCAGTACTTC.

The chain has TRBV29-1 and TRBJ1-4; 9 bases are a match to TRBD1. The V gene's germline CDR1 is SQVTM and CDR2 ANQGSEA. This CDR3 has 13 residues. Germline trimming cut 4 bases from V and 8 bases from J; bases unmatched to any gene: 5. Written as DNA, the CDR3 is TGCAGCGTTGCGGGGACAGGGTACGAAAAACTGTTTTTT. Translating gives CSVAGTGYEKLFF.